This TCR beta chain is drawn from a study of shared clonotypes between healthy human individuals. General study findings and limits: In this cohort, only blood was sampled, and tissue repertoires likely differ. Clonotype sharing across several donors was observed for 4% to 5.5% of naive CD4 clonotypes.

TCRdb's table, derived via immunoSEQ multiplex PCR, lists solely in-frame clones and lacks some. This sample has a few million clones, with approximately 90% found just once. On this clone itself: The antigen remains unidentified.

In germline, CDR1 is MGHRA, CDR2 YSYEKL. The CDR3 sequence is 20 residues long. Trimming cost V 0 bases and J 8 bases, with 29 bases left between them. The sequenced material came from naive CD4+ T cells from PBMCs. Subset described: CD45RA+ positively selected. The clonotype comes from a man aged 18 to 29 in good health. Some clones in this sample may be carry-over from other donors' samples. This chain connects TRBV4-1 to TRBJ2-1; D is perhaps TRBD2 (6 bases). The CDR3 DNA reads TGCGCCAGCAGCCAAGATTTGTTCGGATTGGGCGGGAAGGGAGCTGATGAGCAGTTCTTC. This translates into CASSQDLFGLGGKGADEQFF.